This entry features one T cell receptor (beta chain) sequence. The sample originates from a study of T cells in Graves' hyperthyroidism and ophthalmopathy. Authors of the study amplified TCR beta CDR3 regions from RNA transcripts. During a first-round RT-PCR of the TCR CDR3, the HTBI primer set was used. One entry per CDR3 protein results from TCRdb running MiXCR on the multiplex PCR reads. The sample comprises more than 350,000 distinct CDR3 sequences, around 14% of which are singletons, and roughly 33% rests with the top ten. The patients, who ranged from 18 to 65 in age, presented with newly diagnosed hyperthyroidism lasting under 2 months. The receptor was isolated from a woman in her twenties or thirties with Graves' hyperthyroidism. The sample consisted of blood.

Here the CDR3 DNA reads TGTGCCAGCAGTGAAGTCGGATCCTACAATGAGCAGTTCTTC. Translating it yields CASSEVGSYNEQFF. The chain employs TRBV6-1 and TRBJ2-1; no reliable D call. CDR1 and CDR2 from the germline V gene are MNHNS and SASEGT. The CDR3 is made up of 14 amino acids. V shed 1 base and J shed 1 base, with 5 bases lying between them.